Presented here are 28 T cell receptor beta chains from one specimen sequenced in a study of control samples from healthy donors and cancer patients (dated by TCRdb to about 2020). The method was the immunoSEQ multiplex PCR assay. Held by TCRdb, this immuneACCESS table contains in-frame sequences only and omits some clones. Under half of the omission traces to an unresolved V gene where checked; the cause of the rest is unknown. For this sample the table gives approximately 86,000 clones, of which approximately 95% were detected only once. Of the sample, over 1.3% is held by the ten largest clones. The sequenced sample consisted of blood. The origin of the receptors is a woman aged 30 to 39 in good health.

The chain is built from TRBV7-9 and TRBJ1-2; D not resolved. Trimming took off 5 bases at V and 6 bases at J, with 22 bases between the two ends. CDR1 and CDR2 from the germline V gene are SEHNR and FQNEAQ (reference sequence). CDR3 length: 16 residues. CDR3 in DNA: TGTGCCAGCAGCGAGTTTACGGGGATGTTCAGTAATGGCTACACCTTC. This gives the protein CASSEFTGMFSNGYTF.

V is TRBV5-1 and J is TRBJ2-5; 8 nucleotides line up with TRBD1. The CDR3 covers 17 residues. V dropped 0 bases and J dropped 4; count of bases not matched to a gene: 11. The germline V gene has CDR1 SGHRS and CDR2 YFSETQ. The CDR3 sequence: CASSLVQGANLVETQYF. Here the CDR3 DNA reads TGCGCCAGCAGCTTGGTTCAGGGGGCAAATTTGGTAGAGACCCAGTACTTC.

The chain employs TRBV20-1 and TRBJ1-1, with a possible D match to TRBD1 (6 bases). The CDR3 spans 13 residues. Trimming took 3 bases from V and 5 from J, leaving 13 bases between them. The germline gives CDR1 DFQATT, CDR2 SNEGSKA (reference sequence). DNA of the CDR3: TGCAGTGCTAGTAGGGGGGCCCGAACTGAAGCTTTCTTT. Its protein product is CSASRGARTEAFF.

This chain links TRBV3-1 (or the pseudogene TRBV3-2) with TRBJ1-2, with D possibly matching TRBD1 (5 bases). Germline CDR1 LGHDT, CDR2 YNNKEL (reference sequence). This CDR3 has 18 amino acids. With 0 bases removed from V and 6 bases from J, the gap between germline ends came to 23 bases. CDR3 bases: TGTGCCAGCAGCCAAGAGACCTCCCTTCGGGGCCTGGAGGATGGCTACACCTTC. Amino acid sequence: CASSQETSLRGLEDGYTF.

The J gene is TRBJ1-3, the V gene TRBV4-1; 7 bases match TRBD1. The trim removed 0 bases at V and 5 bases at J, leaving 7 bases unmatched. The CDR3 has 16 amino acids. Germline loops: CDR1 MGHRA, CDR2 YSYEKL. The CDR3 here is CASSQEMGDRRNTIYF. The CDR3 DNA follows: TGCGCCAGCAGCCAAGAAATGGGGGACAGAAGAAACACCATATATTTT.

The V and J genes are TRBV6-5 and TRBJ1-1; D perhaps matches TRBD1 (6 bases). Germline V gene sequence: CDR1 MNHEY, CDR2 SVGAGI. The V gene lost 11 bases and the J gene lost 5 bases, with 21 bases spanning the gap. The CDR3 length is 14 residues. The CDR3 bases are TGTGCCTGTCAGAGGGGGGGGCGTCGGACTGAAGCTTTCTTT. Encoded protein: CACQRGGRRTEAFF.

The rearrangement links TRBV5-1 to TRBJ2-3; D possibly corresponds to TRBD1 (6 bases). The CDR3 is 15 residues long. Germline-derived CDR1 and CDR2 are SGHRS and YFSETQ. The V and J ends lost 2 bases and 0 bases respectively, with 10 bases between them. The CDR3 DNA is TGCGCCAGCAGCTTAATACAGGGAAGCACAGATACGCAGTATTTT. Protein: CASSLIQGSTDTQYF.

This chain links TRBV30 with TRBJ1-1; D is undetermined. V lost 3 bases, J lost 2 bases, and 7 bases lay in between. In germline, CDR1 is GTSNPN, CDR2 SVGIG (reference sequence). The CDR3 contains 12 residues. The CDR3 loop is CAWSRSNTEAFF. CDR3 DNA: TGTGCCTGGAGCAGATCTAACACTGAAGCTTTCTTT.

This clone was observed once. The chain carries TRBV12-3 or TRBV12-4 and TRBJ1-3, with D uncertain. V lost 6 bases to trimming and J lost 8 bases, with 11 bases between them. This CDR3 comprises 12 residues. The CDR3 spells CASSYNRDTIYF. In nucleotides, the CDR3 is TGTGCCAGCAGCTACAACCGGGACACCATATATTTT.

The genes are TRBV2 and TRBJ1-1; maybe TRBD1 (6 bases). Trimming cost V 9 bases and J 1 base, with 12 bases left between them. CDR1 is SNHLY and CDR2 is FYNNEI in the germline V gene. CDR3 length: 13 amino acids. The CDR3 sequence is CARKLGQNTEAFF. CDR3 coding DNA: TGTGCCAGGAAATTGGGACAGAACACTGAAGCTTTCTTT. Looking up the rest from reference TRBV2 and TRBJ1-1 gives the full variable domain: EPEVTQTPSHQVTQMGQEVILRCVPISNHLYFYWYRQILGQKVEFLVSFYNNEISEKSEIFDDQFSVERPDGSNFTLKIRSTKLEDSAMYFCARKLGQNTEAFFGQGTRLTVV.

The gene calls are TRBV6-1 and TRBJ1-1; 10 bases fit TRBD1. The V gene end was trimmed by 1 base and the J gene end by 3 bases; junction bases not matched to a gene: 5. Germline CDR1 and CDR2: MNHNS and SASEGT. The CDR3 sequence is 16 residues long. CDR3 amino acids: CASSEVVGTGDTEAFF. In DNA, the CDR3 is TGTGCCAGCAGTGAAGTGGTCGGGACAGGGGACACTGAAGCTTTCTTT.

The count of this clone is one. The J gene is TRBJ1-1, the V gene TRBV7-8; D is undetermined. This CDR3 is 14 amino acids long. The germline V and J ends were trimmed by 2 bases and 9 bases, with 16 bases remaining between them. Germline values: CDR1 SGHVS, CDR2 FQNEAQ. The CDR3 sequence is CASSLRSGREKAFF. The CDR3 DNA reads TGTGCCAGCAGCTTACGTTCGGGGAGGGAGAAAGCTTTCTTT.

The rearrangement uses TRBV23-1 and TRBJ2-7; TRBD2 is a possible D gene (5 bases). TRBV23-1 is an ORF, and what it does is uncertain. This CDR3 contains 15 residues. Trimming shortened V by 8 bases and J by 2 bases, and 19 bases separated the two germline ends. The CDR3 region is CASLDRDTRTYEQYF. In DNA form, the CDR3 reads TGCGCCAGCCTTGACCGGGATACACGAACCTACGAGCAGTACTTC.

The J gene is TRBJ2-7, the V gene TRBV27; tentatively, D is TRBD1 or TRBD2 (5 bases each). V was clipped by 0 bases and J by 4 bases, with 7 bases between them. Germline V gene lookup returns CDR1 MNHEY and CDR2 SMNVEV (reference sequence). This CDR3 is built from 13 residues. The CDR3 protein is CASSLSEGYEQYF. Written as DNA, the CDR3 is TGTGCCAGCAGTTTATCCGAGGGGTACGAGCAGTACTTC.

This clone appeared once. J is TRBJ1-5 and V is TRBV11-2; D might be TRBD1 (5 bases). Between the trimmed V and J ends, which lost 4 bases and 0 bases, there was a span of 22 bases. CDR1 and CDR2 from the germline V gene are SGHAT and FQNNGV. This CDR3 is 19 amino acids long. The DNA for the CDR3 is TGTGCCAGCAGCTCAGTCGCGGGCAGGGAGAGGTATAGCAATCAGCCCCAGCATTTT. Its translation is CASSSVAGRERYSNQPQHF. The full variable domain, its missing parts supplied by reference TRBV11-2 and TRBJ1-5, is EAGVAQSPRYKIIEKRQSVAFWCNPISGHATLYWYQQILGQGPKLLIQFQNNGVVDDSQLPKDRFSAERLKGVDSTLKIQPAKLEDSAVYLCASSSVAGRERYSNQPQHFGDGTRLSIL.

This sequence joins TRBV7-9 and TRBJ2-3; TRBD2 matches 10 bases. This CDR3 contains 17 residues. Losses at the gene ends were 6 bases for V and 5 bases for J; bases not matched to a gene: 14. Germline assignment: CDR1 SEHNR and CDR2 FQNEAQ (reference sequence). The DNA of the CDR3 is TGTGCCAGCAGTCCTCAGGGTCTAGCGGGGGCTCGAGATACGCAGTATTTT. It specifies CASSPQGLAGARDTQYF. Using reference TRBV7-9 and TRBJ2-3 for the parts outside the CDR3, the full variable domain is DTGVSQNPRHKITKRGQNVTFRCDPISEHNRLYWYRQTLGQGPEFLTYFQNEAQLEKSRLLSDRFSAERPKGSFSTLEIQRTEQGDSAMYLCASSPQGLAGARDTQYFGPGTRLTVL.

CDR3 sequence reads: CASSSMEGGWETQYF. CDR3 bases: TGTGCCAGCAGCTCCATGGAAGGGGGCTGGGAGACCCAGTACTTC. The rearrangement joins TRBV9 to TRBJ2-5; 7 bases are shared with TRBD1. The CDR3 length is 15 residues. CDR1 is SGDLS and CDR2 is YYNGEE in the germline V gene. Germline trimming cut 4 bases from V and 5 bases from J; bases unmatched to any gene: 11.

The gene calls are TRBV5-6 and TRBJ1-2, with a possible D match to TRBD1 (5 bases). The CDR3 consists of 17 residues. Germline assignment: CDR1 SGHDT and CDR2 YYEEEE. V lost 0 bases and J 0 bases, leaving 15 bases between the germline ends. The CDR3 DNA follows: TGTGCCAGCAGCTTGGGACAGCATATCAGCTCTAACTATGGCTACACCTTC. It yields the protein CASSLGQHISSNYGYTF.

The chain combines TRBV28 with TRBJ1-4; D unresolved. Germline CDR1 is MDHEN and CDR2 is SYDVKM. Trimming cost V 4 bases and J 3 bases, with 12 bases left between them. CDR3 size: 15 residues. For the CDR3, the DNA is TGTGCCAGCAGTTCGGCGGAGGAAGCTAATGAAAAACTGTTTTTT. Translated: CASSSAEEANEKLFF.

The V call is TRBV19, the J call TRBJ1-2; D may be TRBD1 (5 bases). Germline CDR1 and CDR2: LNHDA and SQIVND (reference sequence). Trimming pared 8 bases from V and 2 bases from J, leaving 9 bases between. The CDR3 has 12 residues. This CDR3 is CASYAGNYGYTF. As DNA, the CDR3 is TGTGCCAGTTACGCAGGGAACTATGGCTACACCTTC.

This chain connects TRBV28 to TRBJ1-4; perhaps TRBD1 as D (6 bases). The V gene lost 8 bases and the J gene lost 8 bases, with 15 bases spanning the gap. CDR3 length: 13 residues. Germline loops: CDR1 MDHEN, CDR2 SYDVKM. For the CDR3, the DNA is TGTGCCAGCCAAACAGGGTTTAGGGAAAAACTGTTTTTT. Translating gives CASQTGFREKLFF.

This rearrangement joins TRBV28 to TRBJ1-1; D is possibly TRBD1 (5 bases). Trimming removed 7 bases from V and 4 bases from J, with 13 bases in between. In germline, CDR1 is MDHEN, CDR2 SYDVKM. This CDR3 comprises 13 residues. As DNA, the CDR3 is TGTGCCAGCACCCCAGGGCCCCGCACTGAAGCTTTCTTT. It encodes CASTPGPRTEAFF.

This sequence joins TRBV6-1 and TRBJ1-5; D not resolved. Germline assignment: CDR1 MNHNS and CDR2 SASEGT. The CDR3 is made up of 11 amino acids. Trimming pared 3 bases from V and 7 bases from J, leaving 4 bases between. As DNA, the CDR3 is TGTGCCAGCAGTGATGGACAGCCCCAGCATTTT. Translation gives CASSDGQPQHF.

The chain joins TRBV6-6 to TRBJ1-5, with TRBD1 matching over 7 bases. Germline values: CDR1 MNHNY, CDR2 SVGAGI (reference sequence). The V segment lost 5 bases and the J segment 0 bases; nucleotides outside the gene matches: 7. The CDR3 extends over 16 amino acids. The CDR3 reads CASSKGQSRSNQPQHF. CDR3 coding DNA: TGTGCCAGCAGTAAGGGACAGTCACGTAGCAATCAGCCCCAGCATTTT.

The V call is TRBV14, the J call TRBJ2-5, with D possibly TRBD2 on 5 matching bases. V shed 0 bases and J shed 1 base, with 9 bases lying between them. Germline-derived CDR1 and CDR2 are SGHDN and FVKESK. The CDR3 spans 15 residues. The CDR3 sequence: CASSQEGLAQETQYF. CDR3 sequence (DNA): TGTGCCAGCAGCCAAGAAGGCCTAGCCCAAGAGACCCAGTACTTC.

V gene TRBV9 combines with J gene TRBJ2-5, with 8 bases matching TRBD1. V was pared by 0 bases and J by 1 base, with 8 bases of the junction left unmatched. CDR3 size: 17 residues. CDR1 is SGDLS and CDR2 is YYNGEE in the germline V gene. The CDR3 region has the DNA TGTGCCAGCAGCGTAGGCGGCTGGGGACAGGCCCAAGAGACCCAGTACTTC. It codes for CASSVGGWGQAQETQYF.

The chain joins TRBV14 to TRBJ1-2, with 7 bases that match TRBD1. The junction had 4 bases not matched to a gene; V was cut back by 8 bases and J by 4 bases. The germline gives CDR1 SGHDN, CDR2 FVKESK. The CDR3 has 12 amino acids. As DNA, the CDR3 is TGTGCCAGCTCCGGGACAGCCTATGGCTACACCTTC. Residues: CASSGTAYGYTF.

This clone was recorded once. This chain joins TRBV12-3 or TRBV12-4 and TRBJ2-2; D uncertain. The CDR3 consists of 13 residues. Trimming took off 6 bases at V and 3 bases at J, with 8 bases between the two ends. CDR3 amino acids: CASRPLDTGELFF. CDR3 nucleotides: TGTGCCAGCAGGCCTTTGGACACCGGGGAGCTGTTTTTT.